This TCR beta chain was recovered during a study of blood T cell repertoires in COVID-19. The CDR3 is made up of 16 amino acids. V shed 7 bases and J 3 bases; nucleotides not matched to a gene: 10. In germline, CDR1 is MDHEN, CDR2 SYDVKM. Assay used: immunoSEQ multiplex PCR; TCRdb lists only in-frame clones, some missing. Among about 14,000 clones listed, over 65% were seen once. Sample: peripheral blood. The clonotype comes from a boy between 2 and 10 years old with active or convalescent COVID-19. The chain carries TRBV28 and TRBJ1-5; 9 bases line up with TRBD1. The CDR3 region is CASTLRGTGTNQPQHF. The CDR3 DNA sequence: TGTGCCAGCACCCTAAGAGGGACAGGGACCAATCAGCCCCAGCATTTT.